These T cell receptor beta chains were read from a single sample in a study of shared clonotypes between healthy human individuals. Sequencing used immunoSEQ multiplex PCR; TCRdb keeps in-frame clones, though not all of them. Of more than 2,000,000 clones in the sample, 85% to 95% were seen once. Material: naive CD4+ T cells sorted from blood. These TCRs come from a man aged 18 to 35 in good health. The CDR3 runs from the conserved cysteine through the conserved F or W. Some rows have no size entry. The others give once, few or many, or a class for an expanded clone.

cdr3_length,clone_size,v_call,cdr3_aa
16,-,TRBV5-4,CASSLNTGTLGDTQYF
16,-,TRBV7-7,CASSLGVGGITDTQYF
16,-,TRBV7-9,CASSTGQQLAKNIQYF
15,once,TRBV5-1,CASSLGAGSHNEQFF
17,-,TRBV6-1,CASSGERNSGGAYEQYF
15,-,TRBV30,CAWSWGQGVEETQYF
14,-,TRBV21-1,CASSHRRRDSSSTF
13,-,TRBV29-1,CSVFLVFSYEQYF
14,once,TRBV6-5,CASSFTGIGEKLFF
14,-,TRBV5-5,CASSLVRGQETQYF
16,-,TRBV18,CASSPPGFGTQETQYF
15,once,TRBV11-2,CASSLGGLWNTEAFF
15,-,TRBV27,CASWGAGAMNTEAFF
16,-,TRBV18,CASSQTGTGATGELFF
14,few,TRBV25-1,CASSWGSVDTEAFF
11,-,TRBV5-1,CASSSAYEQYF
14,-,TRBV11-1,CASSPGFLVDTQYF
15,-,TRBV4-3,CASSQDFGTAYEQYF
14,-,TRBV19,CASSRIGDPYEQYF
14,-,TRBV6-1,CASSDGTVQETQYF
11,-,TRBV6-1,CASSAIAGRDF
13,-,TRBV6-5,CASTRAVGDTQYF
14,-,TRBV7-3,CASSLPGAGNIQYF
17,once,TRBV7-8,CASSPIRRTLSGNTIYF
14,-,TRBV6-1,CASSDPGGAYEQYF
15,few,TRBV2,CASSEALTVNYGYTF
15,-,TRBV5-1,CASSRGGMNTGELFF
18,-,TRBV9,CASSPPGYRGGLLNEQFF
11,-,TRBV6-5,CASSWGTGTHF
17,-,TRBV9,CASSVGDLISTNEKLFF
13,-,TRBV5-1,CASSFSPQYGYTF
13,-,TRBV6-5,CASSYDRAYEQYF
16,-,TRBV25-1,CASSEYGGKSTDTQYF
12,-,TRBV30,CAWSRGAGELFF
13,-,TRBV27,CASSLGSAYGYTF
13,few,TRBV30,CAWTIVRDSEAFF
13,-,TRBV6-6,CASSIGTSSPQYF
12,-,TRBV11-2,CASSLKGDTQYF
14,-,TRBV2,CASSDRGGSDTQYF
13,-,TRBV7-9,CASSLETRQTQYF
14,once,TRBV6-5,CASGRGGVAYEQYF
13,-,TRBV5-4,CASSRTVTGELFF
12,few,TRBV2,CASGTGNYGYTF
14,-,TRBV27,CASSFLQQGYEQYF
16,-,TRBV28,CASSFLVPGQGSGYTF
12,-,TRBV6-1,CASSPGDTEAFF
13,-,TRBV5-4,CASSLGQVDEQYF
13,-,TRBV7-9,CASSLGGWETQYF
18,-,TRBV7-2,CASSPYGTSGLAYNEQFF
18,-,TRBV6-4,CASTSGPQGELEDQPQHF
18,-,TRBV7-2,CASSLASRQGSRNYGYTF
14,-,TRBV14,CASSHRGLWDEQFF
11,-,TRBV20-1,CSATPGREQFF
13,-,TRBV10-3,CAFPCSSSYEQYF
13,-,TRBV11-2,CASSFVPQETQYF
13,once,TRBV7-9,CAGKPEGRNEQFF
12,-,TRBV18,CASSPENEKLFF
14,-,TRBV27,CASRLEGGGKTQYF